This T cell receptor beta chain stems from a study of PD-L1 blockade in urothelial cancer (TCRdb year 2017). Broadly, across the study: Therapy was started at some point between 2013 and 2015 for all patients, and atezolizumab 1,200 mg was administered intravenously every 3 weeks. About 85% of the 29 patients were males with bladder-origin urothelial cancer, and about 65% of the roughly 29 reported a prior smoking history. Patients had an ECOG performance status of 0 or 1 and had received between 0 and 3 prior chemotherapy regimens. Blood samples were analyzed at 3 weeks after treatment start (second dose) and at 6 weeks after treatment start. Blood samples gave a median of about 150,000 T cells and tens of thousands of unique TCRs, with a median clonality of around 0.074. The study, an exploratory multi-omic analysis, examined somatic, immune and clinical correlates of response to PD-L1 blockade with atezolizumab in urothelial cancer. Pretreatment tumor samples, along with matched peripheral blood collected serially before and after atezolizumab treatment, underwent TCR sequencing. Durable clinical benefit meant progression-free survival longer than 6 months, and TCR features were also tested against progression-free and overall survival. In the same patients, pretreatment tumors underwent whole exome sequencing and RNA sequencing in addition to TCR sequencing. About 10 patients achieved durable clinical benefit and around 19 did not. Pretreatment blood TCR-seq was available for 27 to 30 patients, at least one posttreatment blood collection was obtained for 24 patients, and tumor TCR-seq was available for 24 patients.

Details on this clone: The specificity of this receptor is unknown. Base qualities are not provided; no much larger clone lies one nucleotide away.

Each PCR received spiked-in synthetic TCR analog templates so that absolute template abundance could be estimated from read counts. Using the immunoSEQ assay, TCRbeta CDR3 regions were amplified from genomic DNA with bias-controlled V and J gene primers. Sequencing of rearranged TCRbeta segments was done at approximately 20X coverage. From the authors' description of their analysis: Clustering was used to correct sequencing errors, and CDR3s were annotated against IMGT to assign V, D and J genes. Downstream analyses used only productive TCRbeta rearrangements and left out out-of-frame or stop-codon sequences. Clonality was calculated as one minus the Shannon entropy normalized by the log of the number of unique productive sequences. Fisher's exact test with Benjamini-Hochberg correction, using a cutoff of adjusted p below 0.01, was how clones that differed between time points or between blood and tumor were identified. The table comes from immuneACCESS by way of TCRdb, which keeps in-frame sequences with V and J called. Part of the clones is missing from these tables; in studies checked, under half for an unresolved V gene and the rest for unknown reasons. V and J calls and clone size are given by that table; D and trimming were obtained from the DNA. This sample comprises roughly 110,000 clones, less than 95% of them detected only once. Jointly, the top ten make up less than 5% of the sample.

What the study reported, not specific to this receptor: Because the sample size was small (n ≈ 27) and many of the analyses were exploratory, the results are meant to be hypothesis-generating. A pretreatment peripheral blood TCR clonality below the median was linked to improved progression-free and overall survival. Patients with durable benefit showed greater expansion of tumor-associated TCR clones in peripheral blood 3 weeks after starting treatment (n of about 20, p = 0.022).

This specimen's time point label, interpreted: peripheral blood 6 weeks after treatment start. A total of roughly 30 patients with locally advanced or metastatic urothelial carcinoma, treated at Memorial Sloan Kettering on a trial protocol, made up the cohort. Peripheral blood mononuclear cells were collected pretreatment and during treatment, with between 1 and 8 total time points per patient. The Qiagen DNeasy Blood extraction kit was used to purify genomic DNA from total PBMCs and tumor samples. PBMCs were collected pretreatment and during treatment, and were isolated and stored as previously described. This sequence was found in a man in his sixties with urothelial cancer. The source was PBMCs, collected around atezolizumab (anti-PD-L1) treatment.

The CDR3 sequence is CASSSLQPWGLASGIAYEQYF. The bases read TGTGCCAGCAGCTCCCTCCAGCCGTGGGGGTTGGCTAGCGGGATTGCCTACGAGCAGTACTTC. This sequence uses TRBV21-1 and TRBJ2-7; TRBD2, the D gene given by the table, was not confirmed from the DNA. TRBV21-1 is termed a pseudogene. From the cysteine up to the phenylalanine, the CDR3 has a length of 21 residues. Only the CDR3 part of the read is kept: 63 bases, read in frame from the first base.